There are a few counts of the clone carrying this T cell receptor beta chain. What it binds is not known. This entry comes from a study of CD8+CD57+ T cells in acquired aplastic anemia. Study summary: Sorted CD4+ and CD8+ cells yielded DNA averaging about 3.1 ug. Study-wide findings and caveats: Roughly 30 sequences, all CD8+ CDR3, were shared between patients and controls.

Profiling that covered TCR beta VDJ and CDR3 relied on genomic DNA as its template. MiXCR was run by TCRdb on the reads, yielding one entry per CDR3 protein. The sample carries around 500,000 distinct CDR3 sequences, around 30% recorded once. It was patients with CD8+CD57+ cell expansion by flow cytometry who were chosen for sequencing. Each patient had severe acquired aplastic anemia. CDR3 length equals 16 residues. Trimming left V 4 bases short and J 5 bases short, with 20 bases between. Germline CDR1 PRHDT, CDR2 FYEKMQ (reference sequence). The rearrangement joins TRBV13 to TRBJ2-5; TRBD2 might be the D (5 bases). This TCR was recovered from a human donor with aplastic anemia. Sequencing was performed on sorted CD4+, CD8+, or CD8+CD57+ T cells (not recorded which) from PBMCs. The CDR3 region is CASSSARTQAGETQYF. The CDR3 DNA is TGTGCCAGCAGCTCCGCCCGGACTCAAGCTGGGGAGACCCAGTACTTC.